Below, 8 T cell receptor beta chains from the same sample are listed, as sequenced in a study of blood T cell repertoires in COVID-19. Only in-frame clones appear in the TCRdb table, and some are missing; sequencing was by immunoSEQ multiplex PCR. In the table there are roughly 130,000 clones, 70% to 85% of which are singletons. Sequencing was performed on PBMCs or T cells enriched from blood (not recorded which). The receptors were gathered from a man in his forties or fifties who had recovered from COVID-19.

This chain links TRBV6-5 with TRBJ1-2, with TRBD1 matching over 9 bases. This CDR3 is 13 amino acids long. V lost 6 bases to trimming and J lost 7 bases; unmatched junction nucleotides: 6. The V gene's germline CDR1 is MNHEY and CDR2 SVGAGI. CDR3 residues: CASRTGQGPGYTF. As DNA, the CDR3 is TGTGCCAGCAGGACCGGACAGGGGCCTGGCTACACCTTC.

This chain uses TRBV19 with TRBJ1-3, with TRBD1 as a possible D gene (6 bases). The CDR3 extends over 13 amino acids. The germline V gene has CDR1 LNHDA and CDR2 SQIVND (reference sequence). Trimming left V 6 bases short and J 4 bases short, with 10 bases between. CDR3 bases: TGTGCCAGTAGGACAGGAGGAGGAAACACCATATATTTT. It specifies CASRTGGGNTIYF.

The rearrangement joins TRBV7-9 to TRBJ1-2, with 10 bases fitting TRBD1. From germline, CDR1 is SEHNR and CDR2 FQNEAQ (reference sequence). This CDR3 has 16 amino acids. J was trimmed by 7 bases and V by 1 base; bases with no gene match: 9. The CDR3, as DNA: TGTGCCAGCAGCTTAGAGGTGTCGGGGACAGGGGTTGGCTACACCTTC. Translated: CASSLEVSGTGVGYTF.

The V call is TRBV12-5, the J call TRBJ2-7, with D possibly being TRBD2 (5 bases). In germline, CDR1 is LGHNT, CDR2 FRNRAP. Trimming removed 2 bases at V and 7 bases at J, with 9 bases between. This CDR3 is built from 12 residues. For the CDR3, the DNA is TGTGCTAGTGGTTTGCAACGGGGAGAGCAGTACTTC. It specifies CASGLQRGEQYF.

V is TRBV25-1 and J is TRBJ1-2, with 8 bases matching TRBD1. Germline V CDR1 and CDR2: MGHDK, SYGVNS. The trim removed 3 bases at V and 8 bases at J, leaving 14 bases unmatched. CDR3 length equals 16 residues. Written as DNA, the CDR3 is TGTGCCAGCAGTGACTCCACTGGACAGGGCAAGGGGGGCTACACCTTC. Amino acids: CASSDSTGQGKGGYTF.

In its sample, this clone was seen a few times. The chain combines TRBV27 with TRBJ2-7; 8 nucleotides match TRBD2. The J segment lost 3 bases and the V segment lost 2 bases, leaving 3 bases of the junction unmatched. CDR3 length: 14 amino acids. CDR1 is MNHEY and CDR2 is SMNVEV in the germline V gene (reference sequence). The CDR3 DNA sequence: TGTGCCAGCAGTTTACGGGGGGGCTACTACGAGCAGTACTTC. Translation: CASSLRGGYYEQYF.

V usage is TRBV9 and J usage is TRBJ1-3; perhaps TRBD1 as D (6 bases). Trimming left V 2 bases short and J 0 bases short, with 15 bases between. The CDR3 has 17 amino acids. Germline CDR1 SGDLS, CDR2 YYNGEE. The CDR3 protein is CASSVSNRVSSGNTIYF. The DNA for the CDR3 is TGTGCCAGCAGCGTCTCAAACAGGGTTAGCTCTGGAAACACCATATATTTT. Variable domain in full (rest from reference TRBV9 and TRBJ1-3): DSGVTQTPKHLITATGQRVTLRCSPRSGDLSVYWYQQSLDQGLQFLIQYYNGEERAKGNILERFSAQQFPDLHSELNLSSLELGDSALYFCASSVSNRVSSGNTIYFGEGSWLTVV.

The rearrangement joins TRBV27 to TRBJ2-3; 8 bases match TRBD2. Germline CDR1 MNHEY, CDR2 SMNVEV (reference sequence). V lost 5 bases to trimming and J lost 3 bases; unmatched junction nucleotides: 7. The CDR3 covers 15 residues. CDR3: CASSPRGGITDTQYF. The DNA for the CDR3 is TGTGCCAGCAGTCCTCGGGGGGGCATTACAGATACGCAGTATTTT.